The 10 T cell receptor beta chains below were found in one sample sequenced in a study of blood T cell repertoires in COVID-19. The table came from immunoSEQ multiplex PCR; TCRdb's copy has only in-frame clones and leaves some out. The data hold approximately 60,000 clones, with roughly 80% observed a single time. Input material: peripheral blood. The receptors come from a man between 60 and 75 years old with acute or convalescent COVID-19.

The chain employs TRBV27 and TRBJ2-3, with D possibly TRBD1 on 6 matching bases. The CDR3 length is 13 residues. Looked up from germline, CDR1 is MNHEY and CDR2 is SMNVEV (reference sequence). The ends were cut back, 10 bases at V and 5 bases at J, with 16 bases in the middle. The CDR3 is CATSTGIVDTQYF. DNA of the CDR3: TGTGCCACTTCGACAGGAATCGTAGATACGCAGTATTTT.

CDR3 protein: CASSPSESGELFF. The CDR3 nucleotides are TGTGCCAGCAGCCCCTCTGAGTCCGGGGAGCTGTTTTTT. This chain joins TRBV13 and TRBJ2-2; no definite D call. Germline CDR1 is PRHDT and CDR2 is FYEKMQ (reference sequence). Between the trimmed V and J ends, which lost 5 bases and 6 bases, there was a span of 10 bases. The CDR3 runs to 13 residues.

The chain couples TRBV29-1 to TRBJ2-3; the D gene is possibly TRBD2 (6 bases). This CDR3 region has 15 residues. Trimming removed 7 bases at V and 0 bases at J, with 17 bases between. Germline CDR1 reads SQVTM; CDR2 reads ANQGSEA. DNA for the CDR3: TGCAGCGGACGATTGGGGACTTTAAGCACAGATACGCAGTATTTT. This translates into CSGRLGTLSTDTQYF.

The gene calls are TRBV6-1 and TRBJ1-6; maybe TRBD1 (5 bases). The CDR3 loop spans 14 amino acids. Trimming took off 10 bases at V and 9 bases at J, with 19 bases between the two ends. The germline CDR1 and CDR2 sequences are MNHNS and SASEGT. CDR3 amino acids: CATESQGWGSPLHF. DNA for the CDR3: TGTGCCACAGAAAGCCAGGGATGGGGTTCACCCCTCCACTTT.

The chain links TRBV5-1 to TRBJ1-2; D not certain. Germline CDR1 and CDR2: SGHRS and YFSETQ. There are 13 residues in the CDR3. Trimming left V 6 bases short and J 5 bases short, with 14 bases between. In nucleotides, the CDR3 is TGCGCCAGCAAACCTTCAAACGAGTATGGCTACACCTTC. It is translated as CASKPSNEYGYTF.

CDR3 sequence reads: CASSEDSNSGNTIYF. CDR3 in DNA: TGCGCCAGCAGCGAGGACTCCAACTCTGGAAACACCATATATTTT. J is TRBJ1-3 and V is TRBV5-1; D gene ambiguous. The CDR3 has 15 residues. Germline V gene data show CDR1 as SGHRS and CDR2 as YFSETQ. The ends were cut back, 4 bases at V and 0 bases at J, with 11 bases in the middle.

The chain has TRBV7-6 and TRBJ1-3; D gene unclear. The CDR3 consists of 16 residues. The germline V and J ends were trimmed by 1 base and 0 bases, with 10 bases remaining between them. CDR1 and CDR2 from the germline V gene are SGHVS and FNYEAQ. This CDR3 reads CASSLGQAVSGNTIYF. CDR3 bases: TGTGCCAGCAGCTTAGGGCAGGCCGTCTCTGGAAACACCATATATTTT.

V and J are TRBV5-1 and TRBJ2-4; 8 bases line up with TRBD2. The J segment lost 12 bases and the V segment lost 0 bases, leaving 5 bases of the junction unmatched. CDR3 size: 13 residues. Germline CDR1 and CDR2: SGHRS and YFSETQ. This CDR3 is CASSLEAGGGQYF. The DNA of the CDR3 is TGCGCCAGCAGCTTGGAGGCGGGGGGCGGTCAGTACTTC.

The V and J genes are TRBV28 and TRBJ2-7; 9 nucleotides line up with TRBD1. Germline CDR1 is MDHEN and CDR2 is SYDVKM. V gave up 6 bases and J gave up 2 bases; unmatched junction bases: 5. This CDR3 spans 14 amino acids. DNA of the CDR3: TGTGCCAGCAGCTCGACAGGGGGAGCCTACGAGCAGTACTTC. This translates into CASSSTGGAYEQYF.

CDR3 nucleotides: TGTGCCAGTAGTCAGTACGACGAGGATGGCTACACCTTC. As protein: CASSQYDEDGYTF. This chain connects TRBV19 to TRBJ1-2; D not resolved. V was cut by 5 bases and J by 6 bases, with 13 bases left in between. CDR3 size: 13 residues. The germline CDR1 and CDR2 sequences are LNHDA and SQIVND (reference sequence).